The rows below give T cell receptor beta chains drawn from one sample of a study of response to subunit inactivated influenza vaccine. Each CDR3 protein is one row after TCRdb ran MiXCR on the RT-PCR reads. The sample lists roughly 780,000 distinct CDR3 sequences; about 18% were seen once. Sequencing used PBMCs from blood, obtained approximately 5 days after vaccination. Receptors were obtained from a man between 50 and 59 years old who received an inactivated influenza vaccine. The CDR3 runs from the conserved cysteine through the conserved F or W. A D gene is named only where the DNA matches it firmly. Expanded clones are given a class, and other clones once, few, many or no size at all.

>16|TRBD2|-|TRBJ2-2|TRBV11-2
TGTGCCAGCAGCCCTACCCGGGAGGGCCGATATGGGGAGCTGTTTTTT
CASSPTREGRYGELFF
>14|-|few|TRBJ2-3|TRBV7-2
TGTGCCAGCAGCTCCACCCAGTTCACAGATACGCAGTATTTT
CASSSTQFTDTQYF
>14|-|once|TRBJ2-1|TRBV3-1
TGTGCCAGCAGAGCCGGGACCACAGAGAAGGAGCAGTTCTTC
CASRAGTTEKEQFF
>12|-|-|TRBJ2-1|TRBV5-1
TGCGCCAGCGGGGCGGGCGTTAATGAGCAGTTCTTC
CASGAGVNEQFF
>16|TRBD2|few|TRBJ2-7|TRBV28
TGTGCCAGCAGCCCTAGCGGGGGACGCATCTTACCCGAGCAGTACTTC
CASSPSGGRILPEQYF
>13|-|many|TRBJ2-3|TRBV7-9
TGTGCCAGCAGCCGTAGCGGCACAGATACGCAGTATTTT
CASSRSGTDTQYF
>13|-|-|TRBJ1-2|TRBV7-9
TGTGCCAGCAGCTTAGAGGCTGGGACTGGCTACACCTTC
CASSLEAGTGYTF
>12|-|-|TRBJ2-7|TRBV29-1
TGCAGCGTTGAGGCAGGGGTCTACGAGCAGTACTTC
CSVEAGVYEQYF
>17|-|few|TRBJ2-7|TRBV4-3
TGCGCCAGCAGCCAAGACGTAATCAGTGGCAGCATCAACGAGCAGTACTTC
CASSQDVISGSINEQYF
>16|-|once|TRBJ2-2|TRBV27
TGTGCCAGCACCAACTGGCAGGACGAGCCCGGCGGGGAGCTGTTTTTT
CASTNWQDEPGGELFF
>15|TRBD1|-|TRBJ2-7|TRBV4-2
TGTGCCAGCAGCCAAGATGGCGGACAGGACTACGAGCAGTACTTC
CASSQDGGQDYEQYF
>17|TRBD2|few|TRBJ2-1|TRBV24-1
TGTGCCACCAGCCGTGGAGTGGGTAGCGGGATGTACAATGAGCAGTTCTTC
CATSRGVGSGMYNEQFF
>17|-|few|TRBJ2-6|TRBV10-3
TGTGCCATCAGTGAGTCGTCGGGGGCTCTGGGGGCCAACGTCCTGACTTTC
CAISESSGALGANVLTF
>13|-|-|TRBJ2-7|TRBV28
TGTGCCAGCAGTCCGAGAATGTCTTACGAGCAGTACTTC
CASSPRMSYEQYF
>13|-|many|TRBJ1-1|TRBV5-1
TGCGCCAGCAGCTTGGCCATCGGGACTGAAGCTTTCTTT
CASSLAIGTEAFF
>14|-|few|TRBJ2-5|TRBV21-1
TGTGCCAGCAGCAAAGTAACGATATCGGAGACCCAGTACTTC
CASSKVTISETQYF
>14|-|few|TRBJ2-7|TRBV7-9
TGTGCCAGCAGCTTAGTCGGTGTTCCCTACGAGCAGTACTTC
CASSLVGVPYEQYF
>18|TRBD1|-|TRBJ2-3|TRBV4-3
TGCGCCAGCAGCCAAGGCCCAACGGGACAGGCCACCACAGATACGCAGTATTTT
CASSQGPTGQATTDTQYF
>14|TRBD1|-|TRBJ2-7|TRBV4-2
TGTGCCAGCTCCTTGCAGGGGGACGGCTACGAGCAGTACTTC
CASSLQGDGYEQYF
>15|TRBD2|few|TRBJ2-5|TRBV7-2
TGTGCCAGCAGCTTAGAGGTAGCGGGCTTAACGGCCCAGTACTTC
CASSLEVAGLTAQYF
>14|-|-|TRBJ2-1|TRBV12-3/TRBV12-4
TGTGCCAGCAGTACAGAGGGGACCTACAATGAGCAGTTCTTC
CASSTEGTYNEQFF
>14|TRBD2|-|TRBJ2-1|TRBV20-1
TGCAGTGCTAGAAGTAGTAGCGGGAGTATAGAGCAGTTCTTC
CSARSSSGSIEQFF
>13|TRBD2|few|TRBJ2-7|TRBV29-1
TGCAGCGTTGATGTTAGCGGGAGCTACGAGCAGTACTTC
CSVDVSGSYEQYF
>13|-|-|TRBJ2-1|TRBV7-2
TGTGCCAGCAGCTTCGGCCAGAACAATGAGCAGTTCTTC
CASSFGQNNEQFF
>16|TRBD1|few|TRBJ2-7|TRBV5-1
TGCGCCAGCAGCCTGGGCGGGACAGGGGACCCCTACGAGCAGTACTTC
CASSLGGTGDPYEQYF
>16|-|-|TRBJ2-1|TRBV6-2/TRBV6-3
TGTGCCAGCAGTAGGAGGGTTCTAGTCCTTAACAATGAGCAGTTCTTC
CASSRRVLVLNNEQFF
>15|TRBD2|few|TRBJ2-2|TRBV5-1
TGCGCCAGCATGGAACTAGCGGGGGGTACCGGGGAGCTGTTTTTT
CASMELAGGTGELFF
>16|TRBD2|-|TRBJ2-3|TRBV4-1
TGCGCCAGCAGCCATCCCGGGACTAGCGGCACAGATACGCAGTATTTT
CASSHPGTSGTDTQYF
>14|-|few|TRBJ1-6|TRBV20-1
TGCAGTGCTAGAGCAACCAACAGAAATTCACCCCTCCACTTT
CSARATNRNSPLHF
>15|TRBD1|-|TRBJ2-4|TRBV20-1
TGCAGTGCTGGGACAGGGCTACTAGCCAAAAACATTCAGTACTTC
CSAGTGLLAKNIQYF
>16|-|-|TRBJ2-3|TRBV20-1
TGCAGTGCTAGAGATCTGAAGGGAAGAAGCACAGATACGCAGTATTTT
CSARDLKGRSTDTQYF
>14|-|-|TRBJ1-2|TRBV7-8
TGTGCCAGCAGCTTAGCGAGACAGGACTATGGCTACACCTTC
CASSLARQDYGYTF
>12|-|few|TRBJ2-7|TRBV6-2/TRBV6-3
TGTGCCAGCAGGGCAGGATACTACGAGCAGTACTTC
CASRAGYYEQYF
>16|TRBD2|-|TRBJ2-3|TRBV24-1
TGTGCCACCAGTGAACCTAGCGGGACTAGCACAGATACGCAGTATTTT
CATSEPSGTSTDTQYF
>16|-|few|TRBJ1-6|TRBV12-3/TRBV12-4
TGTGCCAGCAGTTTACTGGGGGGAGTTTATAATTCACCCCTCCACTTT
CASSLLGGVYNSPLHF
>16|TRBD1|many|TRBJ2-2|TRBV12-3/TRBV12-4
TGTGCCAGCAGAAGACCGGGACAGGGGGTCACCGGGGAGCTGTTTTTT
CASRRPGQGVTGELFF
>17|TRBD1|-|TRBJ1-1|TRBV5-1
TGCGCCAGCAGCCGGGGGACAGGGGGTTGGTTGAACACTGAAGCTTTCTTT
CASSRGTGGWLNTEAFF
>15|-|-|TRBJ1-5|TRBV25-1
TGTGCCAGCAAGGAACCTCGGGGGCACCACCAGCCCCAGCATTTT
CASKEPRGHHQPQHF
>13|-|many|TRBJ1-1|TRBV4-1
TGCGCCAGCAGCCAACTAGACCCCCCTGAAGCTTTCTTT
CASSQLDPPEAFF
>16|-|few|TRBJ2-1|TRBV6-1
TGTGCCAGCAGTCTTTCCCGGAGGTTGTCCTACAATGAGCAGTTCTTC
CASSLSRRLSYNEQFF
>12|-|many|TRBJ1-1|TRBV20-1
TGCAGTGCTAGAAAGGTAGACACTGAAGCTTTCTTT
CSARKVDTEAFF
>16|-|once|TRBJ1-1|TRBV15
TGTGCCACCAGCAGACCATCGGGGGGCCCGTACACTGAAGCTTTCTTT
CATSRPSGGPYTEAFF
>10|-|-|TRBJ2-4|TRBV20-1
TGCAGTACTGGCAAAAACATTCAGTACTTC
CSTGKNIQYF
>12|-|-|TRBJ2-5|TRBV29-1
TGCAGCGTTCTGGCTGTGCAAGAGACCCAGTACTTC
CSVLAVQETQYF
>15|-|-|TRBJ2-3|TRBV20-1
TGCAGTGCTAGAGAGCCCACGGGGGCCTCAGATACGCAGTATTTT
CSAREPTGASDTQYF
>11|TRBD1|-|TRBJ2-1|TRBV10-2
TGCGCCAGCAGTCAGGGGGTTGAGCAGTTCTTC
CASSQGVEQFF
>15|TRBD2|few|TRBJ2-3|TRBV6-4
TGTGCCAGCAGTGCGACTAGCGGGGGAGCAGATACGCAGTATTTT
CASSATSGGADTQYF
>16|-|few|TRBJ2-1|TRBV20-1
TGCAGTGCTCCCAACCGGGGAATCCTACCAGACAATGAGCAGTTCTTC
CSAPNRGILPDNEQFF
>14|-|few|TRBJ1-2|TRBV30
TGTGCCTGGATTAGAACAGGAACTAACTATGGCTACACCTTC
CAWIRTGTNYGYTF
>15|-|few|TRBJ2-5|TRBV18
TGTGCCAGCTCACCAAGGCCTGGACCTCGAGAGACCCAGTACTTC
CASSPRPGPRETQYF
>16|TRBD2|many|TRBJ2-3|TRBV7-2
TGTGCCAGCAGCCTCAGGACTAGCGGGGGCACAGATACGCAGTATTTT
CASSLRTSGGTDTQYF
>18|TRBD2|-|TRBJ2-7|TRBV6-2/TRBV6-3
TGTGCCAGCAGTTACTCCCGGACTAGCGGGCGCCGCTCCTACGAGCAGTACTTC
CASSYSRTSGRRSYEQYF
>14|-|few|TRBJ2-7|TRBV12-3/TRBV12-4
TGTGCCAGCAGTTTTGGACAGTCCTTATCCGAGCAGTACTTC
CASSFGQSLSEQYF
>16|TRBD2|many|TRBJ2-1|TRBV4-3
TGCGCCAGCAGCCATAATAGCGGGGGGGCCTACAATGAGCAGTTCTTC
CASSHNSGGAYNEQFF